A single T cell receptor beta chain is shown here with its context. Original processing methods: Scientists estimated how many nucleated cells there were by amplifying reference gene primers. The data were produced by immunoSEQ multiplex PCR, yet TCRdb's version contains in-frame clones alone and is incomplete. The V and J calls and the clone size are those of that table, but D and trimming were determined from the DNA. Of around 270,000 clones detected, less than 90% appear once; the ten largest clones hold about 1.5%. The CDR3 consists of 14 residues. V lost 6 bases and J 0 bases, leaving 12 bases between the germline ends. Germline V CDR1 and CDR2: SNHLY, FYNNEI. The data originate from a study of blood T cell repertoires in COVID-19. On the study more broadly: From the United States, Italy and Spain came samples of acute and convalescent COVID-19. Sample material is recorded as cDNA or gDNA derived from T cells, B-cell-depleted T cells, or PBMCs.

The TCR was taken from a woman aged 40 to 49 who had recovered from COVID-19. Sequenced sample: peripheral blood. V and J are TRBV2 and TRBJ2-7, with a tentative D call TRBD2 (5 bases). The DNA of the CDR3 is TGTGCCAGCAGCCGAGAGGGTAGCTCCTACGAGCAGTACTTC. It is translated as CASSREGSSYEQYF.